This T cell receptor (beta chain) originates from a study of blood T cell repertoires in COVID-19. This CDR3 comprises 14 residues. V was trimmed by 4 bases and J by 4 bases, leaving 13 bases between them. Germline V CDR1 and CDR2: MNHEY, SMNVEV (reference sequence). Generated by immunoSEQ multiplex PCR, the TCRdb table keeps only in-frame clones and is missing some. Of about 73,000 clones in the sample, roughly nine tenths were seen once. The chain recombines TRBV27 with TRBJ1-1; tentative D call: TRBD1 (5 bases). The specimen was peripheral blood. This receptor was identified in a woman at least 80 years old with active or convalescent COVID-19. The CDR3 region has the DNA TGTGCCAGCAGTTGGGGGGTGGGGGGCACTGAAGCTTTCTTT. Translating gives CASSWGVGGTEAFF.